The 8 T cell receptor beta chains reported below all come from one sample, sequenced in a study of blood T cell repertoires in COVID-19. Sequencing was performed with immunoSEQ multiplex PCR; in TCRdb, only in-frame clones are kept and a portion is missing. The profile shows 450,000 or so clones, 80% to 90% of them singletons. The specimen was peripheral blood. Every receptor here comes from a man aged 18 to 29 with COVID-19, enrolled during active disease.

This chain links TRBV7-9 with TRBJ2-1; D is possibly TRBD2 (6 bases). The V end lost 5 bases, the J end lost 0 bases, and 11 bases lay between the germline ends. The CDR3 is 15 amino acids. The germline V gene has CDR1 SEHNR and CDR2 FQNEAQ (reference sequence). The CDR3 protein is CASSVSGNSYNEQFF. For the CDR3, the DNA is TGTGCCAGCAGCGTTAGCGGAAACTCCTACAATGAGCAGTTCTTC. The full variable domain, its missing parts supplied by reference TRBV7-9 and TRBJ2-1, is DTGVSQNPRHKITKRGQNVTFRCDPISEHNRLYWYRQTLGQGPEFLTYFQNEAQLEKSRLLSDRFSAERPKGSFSTLEIQRTEQGDSAMYLCASSVSGNSYNEQFFGPGTRLTVL.

The chain has TRBV2 and TRBJ1-5; TRBD1 matches 7 bases. This CDR3 contains 14 residues. Trimming removed 6 bases from V and 3 bases from J; junction bases left unmatched: 5. Per the germline V gene, CDR1 is SNHLY and CDR2 is FYNNEI. The DNA of the CDR3 is TGTGCCAGCAGCCCGGGACAGCACAATCAGCCCCAGCATTTT. It encodes CASSPGQHNQPQHF.

This clone came up a few times. V usage is TRBV7-3 and J usage is TRBJ2-2; a possible D gene is TRBD2 (6 bases). The germline CDR1 and CDR2 sequences are SGHTA and FQGTGA. Trimming cost V 4 bases and J 5 bases, with 14 bases left between them. The CDR3 extends over 15 amino acids. The CDR3 DNA sequence: TGTGCCAGCAGCTACGCCGGCGGGGATACCGGGGAGCTGTTTTTT. Protein: CASSYAGGDTGELFF.

The chain combines TRBV7-9 with TRBJ2-7, with a tentative D call TRBD1 (7 bases). This CDR3 has 14 residues. Germline values: CDR1 SEHNR, CDR2 FQNEAQ (reference sequence). V lost 1 base to trimming and J lost 6 bases, with 13 bases between them. As DNA, the CDR3 is TGTGCCAGCAGCTTAGGGGGCCAGGGGGGCGAGCAGTACTTC. Amino acids: CASSLGGQGGEQYF. The full variable domain, rest sourced from reference TRBV7-9 and TRBJ2-7, is DTGVSQNPRHKITKRGQNVTFRCDPISEHNRLYWYRQTLGQGPEFLTYFQNEAQLEKSRLLSDRFSAERPKGSFSTLEIQRTEQGDSAMYLCASSLGGQGGEQYFGPGTRLTVT.

This chain connects TRBV6-5 to TRBJ1-1; TRBD1 aligns across 9 bases. The CDR3 runs 12 residues. Germline V lookup: CDR1 MNHEY, CDR2 SVGAGI. V was clipped by 6 bases and J by 10 bases; unmatched bases: 6. CDR3 in DNA: TGTGCCAGCAGCACGACAGGGGGAACAGCTTTCTTT. This sequence encodes CASSTTGGTAFF.

The V gene is TRBV10-1, the J gene TRBJ2-2, with TRBD1 identical over 9 bases. Germline lookup yields CDR1 WNHNN and CDR2 SYGVQD (reference sequence). The junction had 8 bases not matched to a gene; V was cut back by 0 bases and J by 0 bases. This CDR3 has 19 amino acids. The CDR3 here is CASSESLAGTGSNTGELFF. The CDR3 DNA is TGCGCCAGCAGTGAGTCCCTCGCAGGGACAGGGTCGAACACCGGGGAGCTGTTTTTT.

J is TRBJ2-5 and V is TRBV7-8, with TRBD2 identical over 7 bases. The V gene end was trimmed by 4 bases and the J gene end by 5 bases; junction bases not matched to a gene: 7. CDR3 length: 14 amino acids. Germline CDR1 and CDR2: SGHVS and FQNEAQ. In nucleotides, the CDR3 is TGTGCCAGCAGCTCCCGGGGAGCGGGGGAGACCCAGTACTTC. It specifies CASSSRGAGETQYF.

This chain connects TRBV10-2 to TRBJ2-7; TRBD2 is a possible D gene (6 bases). V lost 2 bases, J lost 5 bases, and 13 bases lay in between. There are 14 residues in the CDR3. In germline, CDR1 is WSHSY, CDR2 SAAADI. In DNA form, the CDR3 reads TGCGCCAGCAGTGAGAGGGTGGGGGGAAACGAGCAGTACTTC. This encodes CASSERVGGNEQYF.